The sequence of this TCR beta chain was determined in a study of cytomegalovirus exposure and HLA in healthy donors. The overall study: Most genotyped donors, 81% of some 400, had Caucasian-associated genetic ancestry. Notes on the study in general: Analysis was performed later, and it showed HLA-associated TCR beta chains to be more clonally expanded than equally common others. Analyses of presence/absence relied on an assumption of roughly uniform sequencing depth across donors.

Concerning this clone itself: What it recognizes is unknown.

Use of 60 Vbeta and 13 Jbeta primers characterized the PCR. Generated by immunoSEQ multiplex PCR, the TCRdb table keeps only in-frame clones and is missing some. Of around 130,000 clones listed, 70% to 80% are singletons. V was clipped by 3 bases and J by 16 bases; unmatched bases: 8. This CDR3 region has 13 residues. Germline CDR1 and CDR2: LNHNV and YYDKDF (reference sequence). The sample consisted of PBMCs. This TCR came from a woman aged 55-69 years in good health and CMV-seropositive. The chain is built from TRBV15 and TRBJ2-1, with 11 bases fitting TRBD2. CDR3 residues: CATSSSSTSGVFF. The CDR3, as DNA: TGTGCCACCAGCAGTTCCTCGACTAGCGGGGTCTTCTTC.